The table lists the clone carrying this T cell receptor (beta chain) with a count of one. Its antigen is currently unknown. This sample stems from a study of T cell responses to AZD1222 COVID-19 vaccine. This table comes from immunoSEQ multiplex PCR, and its TCRdb copy is limited to in-frame clones, with some not included. The sample includes under 130,000 clones, about 92% of them seen just once. The study's findings and limits: Epitopes outside B.1.351 and B.1.1.7 mutated regions reportedly drew nearly half of spike TCRs.

Trimming removed 7 bases from V and 8 bases from J; junction bases left unmatched: 9. The length of the CDR3 is 15 residues. From germline, CDR1 is MRHNA and CDR2 SNTAGT. The origin of this receptor is an adult in good health. The V call is TRBV6-4, the J call TRBJ2-1; 12 bases are a match to TRBD2. This specimen was peripheral blood, taken on day 0 of AZD1222 vaccination. The CDR3 nucleotides are TGTGCCAGCACTTTCCTAGCGGGAGGGCCTTATGAGCAGTTCTTC. Its translation is CASTFLAGGPYEQFF.